This T cell receptor (beta chain) was sequenced during a study of cytotoxic CD8 clonotypes in ibrutinib-treated CLL. Whole-study context: Once patients had received a median 12 months of treatment, range 6 to 36, response samples were obtained.

In germline, CDR1 is MNHNS, CDR2 SASEGT. With 2 bases removed from V and 6 bases from J, the gap between germline ends came to 8 bases. The CDR3 covers 13 residues. This clone came up once. Clones were sequenced by immunoSEQ multiplex PCR, and TCRdb holds only the in-frame ones, with some missing. The sample yields some 58,000 clones, over 60% seen once. The sample was PBMCs, taken after 12 months of ibrutinib treatment. The chain carries TRBV6-1 and TRBJ1-5; D remains ambiguous. The TCR sequence derives from a human donor with chronic lymphocytic leukemia. The CDR3 here is CASSERLGQPQHF. The CDR3 DNA is TGTGCCAGCAGTGAAAGACTCGGTCAGCCCCAGCATTTT.